Below, 8 T cell receptor beta chains from the same sample are listed, as sequenced in a study of high-grade serous ovarian cancer treatment subgroups. Tumor samples were obtained before definitive surgery or chemotherapy. Clones were sequenced by immunoSEQ multiplex PCR, and TCRdb holds only the in-frame ones, with some missing. This sample has about 3,200 clones; roughly 63% occur once, and the top ten carry about 9.6%. The specimen was tumor tissue. These receptors were obtained from a human donor with high-grade serous ovarian cancer.

This rearrangement joins TRBV11-2 to TRBJ2-6; D not certain. This CDR3 contains 18 residues. Germline loops: CDR1 SGHAT, CDR2 FQNNGV. V gave up 1 base and J gave up 0 bases, with 13 bases separating them. CDR3 nucleotides: TGTGCCAGCAGCTTAGCCCCGACGGGTTTCTCTGGGGCCAACGTCCTGACTTTC. Amino acids: CASSLAPTGFSGANVLTF.

This chain connects TRBV27 to TRBJ2-7; 10 bases line up with TRBD1. Germline CDR1 reads MNHEY; CDR2 reads SMNVEV (reference sequence). The CDR3 is 15 residues long. V lost 5 bases to trimming and J lost 3 bases; unmatched junction nucleotides: 7. DNA for the CDR3: TGTGCCAGCAGTCAAGTCCGGGACAGGGGCTACGAGCAGTACTTC. This sequence encodes CASSQVRDRGYEQYF.

The rearrangement uses TRBV7-9 and TRBJ1-4, with a tentative D call TRBD1 (6 bases). The CDR3 consists of 13 residues. CDR1 is SEHNR and CDR2 is FQNEAQ in the germline V gene (reference sequence). V lost 7 bases and J lost 7, with 13 bases in between. CDR3 loop: CASIQGFGEKLFF. For the CDR3, the DNA is TGTGCCAGCATCCAGGGGTTTGGTGAAAAACTGTTTTTT.

The CDR3 reads CASTTGSIGETQYF. The CDR3 nucleotides are TGTGCCAGCACCACCGGCTCGATCGGGGAGACCCAGTACTTC. The chain carries TRBV6-5 and TRBJ2-5; no reliable D call. V dropped 7 bases and J dropped 5 bases, with 17 bases sitting between them. This CDR3 is built from 14 residues. Looked up from germline, CDR1 is MNHEY and CDR2 is SVGAGI.

The chain employs TRBV5-6 and TRBJ1-2, with a tentative D call TRBD1 (5 bases). This CDR3 region has 13 residues. V lost 3 bases to trimming and J lost 3 bases, with 9 bases between them. Germline values: CDR1 SGHDT, CDR2 YYEEEE. The CDR3 loop reads CASSSTDYYGYTF. For the CDR3, the DNA is TGTGCCAGCAGCTCGACAGACTACTATGGCTACACCTTC.

This rearrangement joins TRBV6-5 to TRBJ2-1; D tentatively reads TRBD1 or TRBD2 (5 bases each). Trimming stripped 6 bases from V and 9 bases from J, with 15 bases between. CDR3 length equals 13 residues. The germline V gene encodes CDR1 MNHEY and CDR2 SVGAGI. The CDR3 sequence: CASSGTGRGEQFF. The CDR3 DNA reads as TGTGCCAGCAGCGGGACGGGACGGGGTGAGCAGTTCTTC.

The genes are TRBV19 and TRBJ1-4; TRBD1 might be the D (5 bases). V was shortened by 4 bases and J by 4 bases, with 19 bases between the two germline ends. The CDR3 contains 17 residues. The germline V gene encodes CDR1 LNHDA and CDR2 SQIVND (reference sequence). CDR3 sequence: CASSRGWVRDLNEKLFF. The CDR3 nucleotides are TGTGCCAGTAGTAGGGGTTGGGTCCGGGACCTTAATGAAAAACTGTTTTTT. Filled out from reference TRBV19 and TRBJ1-4, the complete variable domain reads DGGITQSPKYLFRKEGQNVTLSCEQNLNHDAMYWYRQDPGQGLRLIYYSQIVNDFQKGDIAEGYSVSREKKESFPLTVTSAQKNPTAFYLCASSRGWVRDLNEKLFFGSGTQLSVL.

This clone came up once. The sample carries other DNA sequences with the same CDR3. The chain is built from TRBV9 and TRBJ1-1, with 8 bases matching TRBD1. V gave up 0 bases and J gave up 1 base; unmatched junction bases: 8. The germline V gene has CDR1 SGDLS and CDR2 YYNGEE. This CDR3 has 17 amino acids. The CDR3 DNA follows: TGTGCCAGCAGCGTAGACCCCTGGACAGGGACGAACACTGAAGCTTTCTTT. This codes for CASSVDPWTGTNTEAFF.